These 4 T cell receptor beta chains originate from one sample sequenced in a study of blood T cells in healthy people across ages. The authors ran a second PCR of 7 to 11 cycles using a sample-barcoded 5' primer and a J-beta primer mix. TCRdb re-analysed the 5' RACE reads in MiXCR, keeping a single row per CDR3 protein. The sample holds 1 million or so distinct CDR3 sequences, approximately 25% seen once. This sample was shared with a second study, whose subject was T cells of mothers and their children.

The sequenced sample was blood. These receptors originate from a girl aged 2 to 10 in good health.

V gene TRBV20-1 combines with J gene TRBJ1-2; D not resolved. Germline values: CDR1 DFQATT, CDR2 SNEGSKA (reference sequence). The germline V and J ends were trimmed by 3 bases and 4 bases, with 9 bases remaining between them. CDR3 size: 12 residues. The CDR3 region is CSASVGAYGYTF. Written as DNA, the CDR3 is TGCAGTGCTAGTGTGGGCGCCTATGGCTACACCTTC.

The chain uses TRBV7-9 and TRBJ2-6; D possibly corresponds to TRBD1 (6 bases). Between the trimmed V and J ends, which lost 1 base and 2 bases, there was a span of 6 bases. The CDR3 spans 15 residues. The germline gives CDR1 SEHNR, CDR2 FQNEAQ (reference sequence). In DNA, the CDR3 is TGTGCCAGCAGCTTAGACAGGGCTGGGGCCAACGTCCTGACTTTC. Protein: CASSLDRAGANVLTF.

This clonotype was counted many times. The V and J genes are TRBV10-3 and TRBJ2-7; no clear D gene. CDR3 size: 16 residues. Germline V gene lookup returns CDR1 ENHRY and CDR2 SYGVKD. Trimming took off 4 bases at V and 0 bases at J, with 16 bases between the two ends. The CDR3 sequence: CAISGLLAEHSYEQYF. In DNA form, the CDR3 reads TGTGCCATCAGTGGGCTTCTGGCCGAACACTCCTACGAGCAGTACTTC.

J is TRBJ2-7 and V is TRBV29-1; 8 bases align to TRBD2. The CDR3 totals 15 residues. Germline CDR1 SQVTM, CDR2 ANQGSEA. With V trimmed by 5 bases and J by 6 bases, 15 bases remained unmatched. CDR3 coding DNA: TGCAGCGTTATGGGGCGGGGGGTCATGTTCGGCGAGCAGTACTTC. Amino acids: CSVMGRGVMFGEQYF.